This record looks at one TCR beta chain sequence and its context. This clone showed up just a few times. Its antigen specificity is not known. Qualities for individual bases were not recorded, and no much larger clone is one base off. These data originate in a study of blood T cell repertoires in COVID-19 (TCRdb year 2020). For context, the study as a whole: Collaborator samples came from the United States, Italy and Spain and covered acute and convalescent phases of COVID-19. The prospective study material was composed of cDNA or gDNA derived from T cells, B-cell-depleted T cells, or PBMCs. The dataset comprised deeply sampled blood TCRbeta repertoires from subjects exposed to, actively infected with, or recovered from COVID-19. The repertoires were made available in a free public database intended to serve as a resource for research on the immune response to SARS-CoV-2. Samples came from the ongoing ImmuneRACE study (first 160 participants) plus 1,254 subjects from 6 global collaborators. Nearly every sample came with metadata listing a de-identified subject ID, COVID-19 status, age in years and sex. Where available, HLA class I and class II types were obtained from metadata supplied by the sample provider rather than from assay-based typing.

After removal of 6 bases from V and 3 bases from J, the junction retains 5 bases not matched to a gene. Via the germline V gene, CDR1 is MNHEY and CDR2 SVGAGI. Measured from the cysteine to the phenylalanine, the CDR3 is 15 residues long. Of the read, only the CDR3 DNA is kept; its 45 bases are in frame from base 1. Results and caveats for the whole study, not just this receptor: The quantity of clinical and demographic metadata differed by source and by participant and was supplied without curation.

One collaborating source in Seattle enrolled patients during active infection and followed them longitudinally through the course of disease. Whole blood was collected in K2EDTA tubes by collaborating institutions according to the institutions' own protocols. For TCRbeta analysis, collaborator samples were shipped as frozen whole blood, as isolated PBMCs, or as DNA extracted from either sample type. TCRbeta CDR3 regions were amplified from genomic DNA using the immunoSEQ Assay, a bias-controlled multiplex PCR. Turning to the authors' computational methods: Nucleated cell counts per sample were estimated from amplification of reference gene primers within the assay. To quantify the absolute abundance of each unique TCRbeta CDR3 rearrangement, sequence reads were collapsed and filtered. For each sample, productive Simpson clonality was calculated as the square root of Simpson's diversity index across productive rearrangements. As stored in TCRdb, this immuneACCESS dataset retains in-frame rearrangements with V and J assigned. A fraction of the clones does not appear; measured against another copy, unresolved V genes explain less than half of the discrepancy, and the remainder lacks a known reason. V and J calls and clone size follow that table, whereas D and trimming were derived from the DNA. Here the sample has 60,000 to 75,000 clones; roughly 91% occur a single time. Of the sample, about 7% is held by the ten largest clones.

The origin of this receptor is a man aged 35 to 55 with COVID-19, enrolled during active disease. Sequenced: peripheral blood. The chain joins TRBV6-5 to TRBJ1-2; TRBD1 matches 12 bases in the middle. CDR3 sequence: CASRKGQGADYGYTF. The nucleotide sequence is TGTGCCAGCAGGAAGGGACAGGGGGCTGACTATGGCTACACCTTC.